These 8 T cell receptor beta chains share one sample of origin, sequenced in a study of CD8 T cells in ankylosing spondylitis. These receptors have no identified antigens. In TCRdb, the 5' RACE reads were re-called with MiXCR into one record per CDR3 protein. The table lists some 85,000 distinct CDR3 sequences, roughly 10% of them singletons. Regarding the study as a whole: Typical of ankylosing spondylitis blood, it appeared, was a TCR beta motif of roughly eight highly homologous variants.

The sample consisted of blood, either unsorted or a sorted T cell fraction (not recorded which). The source of these receptors is a male donor with ankylosing spondylitis.

This clonotype was detected many times. The chain combines TRBV9 with TRBJ2-1, with 9 positions matching TRBD2. The germline CDR1 and CDR2 sequences are SGDLS and YYNGEE. V shed 5 bases, J shed 7 bases, and the junction held 7 bases outside the gene matches. The CDR3 length is 14 residues. The CDR3 DNA is TGTGCCAGCAGTTCTTATAGCGGGAGAAATGAGCAGTTCTTC. This translates into CASSSYSGRNEQFF.

This clonotype was detected many times. The rearrangement links TRBV6-5 to TRBJ2-1; TRBD1 aligns across 7 bases. The J segment lost 2 bases and the V segment lost 4 bases, leaving 5 bases of the junction unmatched. This CDR3 is built from 15 residues. CDR1 MNHEY and CDR2 SVGAGI come from the germline V gene. CDR3 nucleotide sequence: TGTGCCAGCAGTTTCAGGGGGTTGGCCTACAATGAGCAGTTCTTC. The encoded protein is CASSFRGLAYNEQFF.

This clonotype was seen only a few times. V usage is TRBV5-1 and J usage is TRBJ1-1; D might be TRBD1 (5 bases). V lost 1 base and J lost 1, with 17 bases in between. Looked up from germline, CDR1 is SGHRS and CDR2 is YFSETQ. The CDR3 covers 17 residues. The CDR3 here is CASSLWGQGWTNTEAFF. For the CDR3, the DNA is TGCGCCAGCAGCTTGTGGGGCCAGGGTTGGACGAACACTGAAGCTTTCTTT.

This clonotype was counted ten times or more. V usage is TRBV28 and J usage is TRBJ2-2, with D unresolved. Germline V gene data show CDR1 as MDHEN and CDR2 as SYDVKM. The CDR3 is 14 amino acids. Between the trimmed V and J ends, which lost 7 bases and 3 bases, there was a span of 12 bases. The CDR3 loop reads CASTRSSYTGELFF. CDR3 bases: TGTGCCAGCACCCGATCGTCCTACACCGGGGAGCTGTTTTTT.

This clonotype showed up just a few times. V gene TRBV7-9 combines with J gene TRBJ2-1; possibly TRBD1 for D (5 bases). Trimming left V 6 bases short and J 5 bases short, with 14 bases between. This CDR3 region has 14 residues. From germline, CDR1 is SEHNR and CDR2 FQNEAQ (reference sequence). The CDR3: CASRTLGDDNEQFF. The CDR3 DNA reads as TGTGCCAGCAGGACCCTAGGGGATGACAATGAGCAGTTCTTC.

This chain uses TRBV29-1 with TRBJ2-7; D unresolved. Trimming removed 2 bases at V and 0 bases at J, with 8 bases between. This CDR3 contains 13 residues. The germline V gene has CDR1 SQVTM and CDR2 ANQGSEA. The CDR3 is CSVEQANSYEQYF. The CDR3 DNA reads as TGCAGCGTTGAACAGGCCAACTCCTACGAGCAGTACTTC.

The chain has TRBV10-2 and TRBJ2-5, with TRBD2 matching 9 bases. The CDR3 contains 19 residues. The ends lost 0 bases at V and 4 bases at J; junction bases unmatched: 15. The germline V gene has CDR1 WSHSY and CDR2 SAAADI. The CDR3 reads CASSESSAGGLISGETQYF. CDR3 nucleotides: TGCGCCAGCAGTGAGTCGTCAGCGGGAGGCCTTATAAGTGGAGAGACCCAGTACTTC.

The chain combines TRBV5-1 with TRBJ2-7; D uncertain. Germline CDR1 is SGHRS and CDR2 is YFSETQ. This CDR3 comprises 13 residues. V lost 3 bases and J lost 4, with 11 bases in between. DNA of the CDR3: TGCGCCAGCAGCTGCCCCTTGGGATACGAGCAGTACGTC. Translating gives CASSCPLGYEQYV.